Each of the 4 T cell receptor beta chains below was sequenced from the same sample in a study of T cell responses to AZD1222 COVID-19 vaccine. Measured with immunoSEQ multiplex PCR; TCRdb has only the in-frame clones, and not every one. The repertoire holds fewer than 70,000 clones, with around 80% as singletons. The specimen was peripheral blood, collected 28 days after the second AZD1222 dose. These receptors all come from an adult who received the AZD1222 COVID-19 vaccine.

The chain links TRBV28 to TRBJ2-7; D may correspond to TRBD1 or TRBD2 (5 bases each). Germline CDR1 MDHEN, CDR2 SYDVKM. The CDR3 covers 15 residues. Trimming left V 3 bases short and J 1 base short, with 13 bases between. The CDR3 DNA is TGTGCCAGCAGTTTTATTGGGACGATATCCTACGAGCAGTACTTC. Its protein product is CASSFIGTISYEQYF.

In DNA, the CDR3 is TGTGCCAGCAGTGACCCGTCTCAAGAGGGGCGTAATGAAAAACTGTTTTTT. Protein product: CASSDPSQEGRNEKLFF. The chain links TRBV6-4 to TRBJ1-4, with D possibly matching TRBD1 (5 bases). Trimming shortened V by 2 bases and J by 4 bases, and 17 bases separated the two germline ends. The CDR3 is 17 residues long. Germline loops: CDR1 MRHNA, CDR2 SNTAGT.

The rearrangement uses TRBV3-1 (or the pseudogene TRBV3-2) and TRBJ1-3; 8 bases fit TRBD1. The germline CDR1 and CDR2 sequences are LGHDT and YNNKEL (reference sequence). The CDR3 consists of 19 residues. J lost 3 bases, V lost 1 base, and 14 bases had no gene match. This CDR3 is CASSQVATAGGIFGNTIYF. The CDR3 region has the DNA TGTGCCAGCAGCCAAGTAGCAACGGCAGGGGGCATTTTTGGAAACACCATATATTTT.

This clone was found once. This rearrangement joins TRBV10-3 to TRBJ2-7; 10 nucleotides line up with TRBD2. V dropped 3 bases and J dropped 2; count of bases not matched to a gene: 4. Germline V gene data show CDR1 as ENHRY and CDR2 as SYGVKD. This CDR3 comprises 15 residues. DNA for the CDR3: TGTGCCATCAGTGAACGGACTAGCGGAACCTACGAGCAGTACTTC. Protein sequence: CAISERTSGTYEQYF.